Below are 25 T cell receptor beta chains sequenced from a single sample in a study of molecular identifiers for immune sequencing clone quantification. Using its own MiXCR run on the PCR reads, TCRdb lists one record per CDR3 protein. The sample contains about 320,000 distinct CDR3 sequences, about 22% of which appear only once. Sequencing input: naive CD8+ T cells from blood, with Jurkat cell RNA spiked in. Subset indicated: FACS-sorted CD8+CD4-CCR7+CD45RA+ naive T cells. These TCRs come from a human donor in good health. Some libraries in this study had Jurkat cell RNA spiked in.

A word on this clonotype: It may be a read error: a sequence one base away is much more abundant. The gene calls are TRBV27 and TRBJ2-7; D may be TRBD1 or TRBD2 (6 bases each). The CDR3 extends over 15 amino acids. The germline V gene encodes CDR1 MNHEY and CDR2 SMNVEV (reference sequence). In nucleotides, the CDR3 is TGTGCCAGCAGTTTAGTAGGGGGGTACACCTACGAGCTGTACTTC. It yields the protein CASSLVGGYTYELYF.

Notes on this clonotype: This may arise from a read error, as a much more abundant clone is one base away. This chain joins TRBV7-2 and TRBJ2-7; D gene unclear. The CDR3 consists of 13 residues. CDR1 and CDR2 (germline): SGHTA, FQGNSA. As DNA, the CDR3 is TGTGCCAGCAGCAAAAACTCGTACTACGAGCAGCACTTC. It codes for CASSKNSYYEQHF.

On this clonotype: It may be a read error: a sequence one base away is much more abundant. The V and J genes are TRBV13 and TRBJ2-6, with D perhaps matching TRBD1 (5 bases). The CDR3 is 15 residues long. Germline CDR1 is PRHDT and CDR2 is FYEKMQ (reference sequence). The CDR3 is CASSLNGPGANALTF. The CDR3 nucleotides read TGTGCCAGCAGCTTAAATGGGCCTGGGGCCAACGCCCTGACTTTC.

This sequence joins TRBV4-2 and TRBJ1-5; D gene ambiguous. V lost 0 bases, J lost 5 bases, and 8 bases lay in between. CDR1 and CDR2 from the germline V gene are LGHNA and YNFKEQ. The CDR3 is made up of 14 amino acids. The CDR3 region is CASSQEDGDQPQHF. The DNA for the CDR3 is TGTGCCAGCAGCCAAGAAGACGGAGATCAGCCCCAGCATTTT.

Turning to this clonotype: The junction departs from the called germline gene at one end, perhaps through a read error. V gene TRBV7-9 combines with J gene TRBJ2-1, with no clear D. The CDR3 totals 13 residues. Germline assignment: CDR1 SEHNR and CDR2 FQNEAQ (reference sequence). The CDR3 region has the DNA TGTGCCAGCAGCCCCGCCGCCTACAGTGAGCAGTTCTTC. Amino acid sequence: CASSPAAYSEQFF.

This clonotype has ten or more counts. The V and J genes are TRBV7-6 and TRBJ2-7, with a tentative D call TRBD2 (5 bases). There are 15 residues in the CDR3. Trimming left V 5 bases short and J 2 bases short, with 16 bases between. Germline values: CDR1 SGHVS, CDR2 FNYEAQ. The CDR3, as DNA: TGTGCCAGCAGCCCCCCAGGACTTGCCACCTACGAGCAGTACTTC. Protein product: CASSPPGLATYEQYF. The full variable domain, with the rest looked up from reference TRBV7-6 and TRBJ2-7, is GAGVSQSPRYKVTKRGQDVALRCDPISGHVSLYWYRQALGQGPEFLTYFNYEAQQDKSGLPNDRFSAERPEGSISTLTIQRTEQRDSAMYRCASSPPGLATYEQYFGPGTRLTVT.

The chain carries TRBV4-3 and TRBJ2-2, with 13 bases that match TRBD2. CDR3 length: 18 residues. The V and J ends lost 2 bases and 5 bases, in that order; junction bases with no gene match: 8. Germline lookup yields CDR1 LGHNA and CDR2 YSLEER. CDR3 sequence reads: CASSQKRLAGGWTGELFF. The CDR3 bases are TGCGCCAGCAGCCAAAAGAGACTAGCGGGGGGCTGGACCGGGGAGCTGTTTTTT.

This clonotype was seen many times. The chain uses TRBV7-2 and TRBJ2-7; 10 bases line up with TRBD2. The V and J ends lost 1 base and 3 bases, in that order; junction bases with no gene match: 6. CDR3 length: 16 amino acids. Germline CDR1 reads SGHTA; CDR2 reads FQGNSA. CDR3 amino acids: CASSLGTAGGFYEQYF. CDR3 nucleotide sequence: TGTGCCAGCAGCTTAGGAACAGCGGGAGGGTTCTACGAGCAGTACTTC. Complete variable domain (other parts from reference TRBV7-2 and TRBJ2-7): GAGVSQSPSNKVTEKGKDVELRCDPISGHTALYWYRQSLGQGLEFLIYFQGNSAPDKSGLPSDRFSAERTGGSVSTLTIQRTQQEDSAVYLCASSLGTAGGFYEQYFGPGTRLTVT.

This clonotype was observed at least ten times. The chain couples TRBV10-3 to TRBJ2-5, with D tentatively TRBD2 (6 bases). This CDR3 has 14 residues. Germline V CDR1 and CDR2: ENHRY, SYGVKD. V dropped 3 bases and J dropped 2 bases, with 10 bases sitting between them. CDR3 sequence reads: CAISEAGEQETQYF. The CDR3 DNA reads TGTGCCATCAGTGAAGCGGGTGAACAAGAGACCCAGTACTTC.

This chain joins TRBV6-6 and TRBJ2-3; tentatively, D is TRBD1 (6 bases). V lost 5 bases, J lost 4 bases, and 19 bases lay in between. The length of the CDR3 is 16 residues. Germline assignment: CDR1 MNHNY and CDR2 SVGAGI (reference sequence). The DNA of the CDR3 is TGTGCCAGCAGTCCATACCGGACAGAGGGGGCAGATACGCAGTATTTT. This sequence encodes CASSPYRTEGADTQYF.

With respect to this clonotype: A much larger clone differs by one base, so this may be a read error. This chain connects TRBV6-2 or TRBV6-3 to TRBJ1-5; 11 nucleotides agree with TRBD1. The germline CDR1 and CDR2 sequences are MNHEY and SVGEGT. The CDR3 has 15 amino acids. The CDR3 DNA reads TGTGCCAGCAGTTACTCGGGACAGGGGGATCAGCCCCAGCGTTTT. This gives the protein CASSYSGQGDQPQRF.

This clonotype has ten or more counts. The J gene is TRBJ2-1, the V gene TRBV19; D gene ambiguous. CDR3 size: 13 residues. Germline assignment: CDR1 LNHDA and CDR2 SQIVND (reference sequence). Trimming took 3 bases from V and 12 from J, leaving 15 bases between them. CDR3 DNA sequence: TGTGCCAGTAGTATCGCTCTCATGGTCGGGCAGTTCTTC. Translation: CASSIALMVGQFF.

This rearrangement joins TRBV20-1 to TRBJ2-5, with a tentative D call TRBD2 (6 bases). Germline V gene data show CDR1 as DFQATT and CDR2 as SNEGSKA (reference sequence). The germline V and J ends were trimmed by 1 base and 5 bases, with 17 bases remaining between them. The CDR3 spans 15 residues. The CDR3 loop is CSARGRGTISETQYF. The CDR3 bases are TGCAGTGCTAGAGGGAGGGGCACTATTTCGGAGACCCAGTACTTC.

This clonotype was recorded at least ten times. This rearrangement joins TRBV6-5 to TRBJ2-2; D gene ambiguous. Germline CDR1 reads MNHEY; CDR2 reads SVGAGI. Between the trimmed V and J ends, which lost 0 bases and 4 bases, there was a span of 15 bases. The CDR3 is 17 amino acids. The CDR3: CASSYSMVGIGTGELFF. DNA of the CDR3: TGTGCCAGCAGTTACTCGATGGTTGGGATCGGCACCGGGGAGCTGTTTTTT.

This clonotype was seen more than once but under ten times. One junction end disagrees with the germline gene, perhaps due to a read error. V usage is TRBV11-2 and J usage is TRBJ2-1, with D perhaps TRBD1 or TRBD2 (6 bases each). This CDR3 spans 17 amino acids. Germline-derived CDR1 and CDR2 are SGHAT and FQNNGV. DNA for the CDR3: TGTGCCAGCAGCCGGGGGCCGGGACGGAGCTCCTACAATAAGCAGTTCTTC. It is translated as CASSRGPGRSSYNKQFF.

The chain has TRBV10-3 and TRBJ2-7; D gene uncertain. The germline CDR1 and CDR2 sequences are ENHRY and SYGVKD. The CDR3 contains 13 residues. Trimming took off 3 bases at V and 0 bases at J, with 6 bases between the two ends. The CDR3 DNA reads as TGTGCCATCAGTGACGTGGGCTCCTACGAGCAGTACTTC. This encodes CAISDVGSYEQYF.

At least ten counts were recorded for this clonotype. J is TRBJ2-5 and V is TRBV7-2; D could derive from TRBD1 or TRBD2 (5 bases each). Trimming removed 1 base from V and 4 bases from J, with 16 bases in between. The germline CDR1 and CDR2 sequences are SGHTA and FQGNSA. The CDR3 totals 16 residues. The chain's CDR3 is CASSLGDQRWGETQYF. The DNA of the CDR3 is TGTGCCAGCAGCTTAGGGGACCAACGTTGGGGAGAGACCCAGTACTTC.

As regards this clonotype: A much larger clone sits a single nucleotide away, making a read error possible. The V and J genes are TRBV12-3 or TRBV12-4 and TRBJ2-5, with TRBD1 as a possible D gene (5 bases). The CDR3 loop spans 14 amino acids. The CDR3 DNA reads TGTGCCAGCAGTTTGGGCAGGGTCCAAGGGACCCAGTACTTC. Amino acid sequence: CASSLGRVQGTQYF.

This clonotype came up a few times. CDR3 coding DNA: TGTGCCTGGAGTTCGGGGACAGGGGGCAGGACAGATACGCAGTATTTT. This codes for CAWSSGTGGRTDTQYF. V usage is TRBV30 and J usage is TRBJ2-3, with 12 bases aligning to TRBD1. The CDR3 loop spans 16 amino acids. J gave up 3 bases and V 2 bases, and 6 bases lay outside the gene matches. Germline assignment: CDR1 GTSNPN and CDR2 SVGIG (reference sequence).

This clonotype was counted at least ten times. V is TRBV27 and J is TRBJ1-1, with TRBD1 matching over 7 bases. Germline V CDR1 and CDR2: MNHEY, SMNVEV (reference sequence). The CDR3 totals 15 residues. V dropped 5 bases and J dropped 1; count of bases not matched to a gene: 7. The CDR3 bases are TGTGCCAGCAGTCTAGGGACAGCCCCGAACACTGAAGCTTTCTTT. Protein: CASSLGTAPNTEAFF.

The chain combines TRBV19 with TRBJ2-5, with a possible D match to TRBD1 (5 bases). The V gene's germline CDR1 is LNHDA and CDR2 SQIVND (reference sequence). V gave up 0 bases and J gave up 1 base, with 12 bases separating them. This CDR3 spans 16 amino acids. The CDR3 nucleotides read TGTGCCAGTAGTATAGATTTCCAGGGTTCCCAAGAGACCCAGTACTTC. Translating it yields CASSIDFQGSQETQYF.

The chain is built from TRBV20-1 and TRBJ2-5; D remains unclear. V was clipped by 3 bases and J by 1 base, with 12 bases between them. Germline V lookup: CDR1 DFQATT, CDR2 SNEGSKA (reference sequence). The CDR3 is 14 residues long. CDR3 residues: CSARGADFQETQYF. The CDR3 nucleotides read TGCAGTGCTAGGGGTGCCGACTTCCAAGAGACCCAGTACTTC.

This clonotype showed up many times. CDR3 region: CASSLGGFTGELFF. The CDR3 DNA reads TGTGCCAGCAGTTTAGGAGGGTTCACCGGGGAGCTGTTTTTT. The V gene is TRBV27, the J gene TRBJ2-2; tentatively, D is TRBD2 (6 bases). This CDR3 spans 14 amino acids. The germline gives CDR1 MNHEY, CDR2 SMNVEV (reference sequence). The V end lost 2 bases, the J end lost 4 bases, and 8 bases lay between the germline ends.

On this clonotype itself: This may be a read error: a much more frequent sequence differs by one nucleotide. The chain links TRBV24-1 to TRBJ1-1, with a weak D call TRBD1 (5 bases). The CDR3 is 13 residues long. Trimming removed 1 base at V and 7 bases at J, with 9 bases between. Germline V gene sequence: CDR1 KGHDR, CDR2 SFDVKD. CDR3 DNA sequence: TGTGCCACCAGTGATTTAATGGGGGGTGAAGCTTTCTTT. As protein: CATSDLMGGEAFF.

This clonotype was seen ten or more times. The J gene is TRBJ2-7, the V gene TRBV28, with D perhaps assigned TRBD1 or TRBD2 (6 bases each). The CDR3 has 15 residues. Germline V gives CDR1 MDHEN, CDR2 SYDVKM. Deletions cut 5 bases from V and 1 base from J, with 15 bases between. CDR3 sequence: CASSPPGARSYEQYF. DNA for the CDR3: TGTGCCAGCAGTCCCCCGGGGGCCCGATCCTACGAGCAGTACTTC. The full variable domain, in which reference TRBV28 and TRBJ2-7 provide the parts outside the CDR3, is DVKVTQSSRYLVKRTGEKVFLECVQDMDHENMFWYRQDPGLGLRLIYFSYDVKMKEKGDIPEGYSVSREKKERFSLILESASTNQTSMYLCASSPPGARSYEQYFGPGTRLTVT.